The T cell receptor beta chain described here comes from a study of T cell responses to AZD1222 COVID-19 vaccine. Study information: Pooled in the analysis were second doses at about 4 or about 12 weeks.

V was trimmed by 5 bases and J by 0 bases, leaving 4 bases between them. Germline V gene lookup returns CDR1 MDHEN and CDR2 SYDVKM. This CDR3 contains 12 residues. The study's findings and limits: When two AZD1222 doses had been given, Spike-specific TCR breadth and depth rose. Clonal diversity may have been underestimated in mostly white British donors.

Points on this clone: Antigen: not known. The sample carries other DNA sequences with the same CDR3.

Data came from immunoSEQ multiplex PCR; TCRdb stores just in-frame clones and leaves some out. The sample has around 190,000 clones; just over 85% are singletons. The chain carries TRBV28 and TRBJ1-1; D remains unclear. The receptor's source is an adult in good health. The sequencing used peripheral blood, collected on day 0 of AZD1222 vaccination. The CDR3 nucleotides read TGTGCCAGCAGTCCTTTGAACACTGAAGCTTTCTTT. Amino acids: CASSPLNTEAFF.